These 7 T cell receptor beta chains were sequenced from one sample in a study of blood T cell repertoires in COVID-19 (dated by TCRdb to 2020 to 2021). Library generation was performed with the immunoSEQ multiplex PCR assay. Drawn from immuneACCESS, this table holds only the in-frame rearrangements with V and J called that TCRdb kept. Clones are partly lost; checked studies trace under half to an unresolved V gene and leave the rest unexplained. The sample yields around 200,000 clones; about 90% were counted once. The top ten clonotypes cover 1.5% to 2% of the sample. Material for sequencing was peripheral blood. The receptor source for this set is a man aged 18 to 30 with active or convalescent COVID-19.

The chain combines TRBV6-6 with TRBJ1-2; no reliable D call. CDR1 MNHNY and CDR2 SVGAGI come from the germline V gene (reference sequence). Trimming took 0 bases from V and 7 from J, leaving 9 bases between them. The CDR3 has 13 amino acids. CDR3 loop: CASSYSISGGYTF. The CDR3 DNA reads as TGTGCCAGCAGTTACTCGATTTCGGGTGGCTACACCTTC.

This chain joins TRBV30 and TRBJ1-1; TRBD1 might be the D (5 bases). Germline-derived CDR1 and CDR2 are GTSNPN and SVGIG (reference sequence). This CDR3 contains 13 residues. Trimming removed 7 bases from V and 0 bases from J, with 12 bases in between. The CDR3 bases are TGTGCCTTCCGGAGGGACTTGAACACTGAAGCTTTCTTT. Its translation is CAFRRDLNTEAFF.

The V and J genes are TRBV4-1 and TRBJ1-5; 8 nucleotides agree with TRBD1. V lost 4 bases and J lost 4; bases outside the gene matches: 9. Looked up from germline, CDR1 is MGHRA and CDR2 is YSYEKL. This CDR3 has 16 amino acids. CDR3 DNA sequence: TGCGCCAGCAGCCCGACCAGGACAGGGAGTAATCAGCCCCAGCATTTT. Amino acids: CASSPTRTGSNQPQHF.

The chain uses TRBV7-8 and TRBJ2-5; a possible D gene is TRBD2 (5 bases). Germline V gives CDR1 SGHVS, CDR2 FQNEAQ. V shed 5 bases and J shed 0 bases, with 16 bases lying between them. This CDR3 is 16 amino acids long. CDR3 sequence: CASSAQSGEYQETQYF. The CDR3 bases are TGTGCCAGCAGCGCCCAATCCGGGGAGTACCAAGAGACCCAGTACTTC.

The table lists this clone with a few counts. Within the sample, other DNA sequences also encode this same CDR3. The rearrangement links TRBV4-2 to TRBJ2-7; 9 bases line up with TRBD1. CDR1 and CDR2 (germline): LGHNA, YNFKEQ. J gave up 0 bases and V 1 base, and 1 base lay outside the gene matches. This CDR3 has 15 amino acids. The chain's CDR3 is CASSQGTGDSYEQYF. DNA for the CDR3: TGTGCCAGCAGCCAAGGGACAGGGGACTCCTACGAGCAGTACTTC.

This clone was recorded only once. The chain joins TRBV9 to TRBJ2-2; 14 positions match TRBD2. This CDR3 has 15 residues. The V gene end was trimmed by 3 bases and the J gene end by 8 bases; junction bases not matched to a gene: 3. Germline V gives CDR1 SGDLS, CDR2 YYNGEE. The CDR3 region has the DNA TGTGCCAGCAGCGGCCGGACTAGCGGGAGGGGGGAGCTGTTTTTT. This codes for CASSGRTSGRGELFF.

This clone was counted between two and nine times. Here the CDR3 reads CASSGGLAFGETQYF. CDR3 nucleotides: TGTGCCAGCAGCGGAGGACTAGCGTTTGGAGAGACCCAGTACTTC. This sequence joins TRBV9 and TRBJ2-5; TRBD2 matches 9 bases. The CDR3 sequence is 15 residues long. Germline CDR1 and CDR2: SGDLS and YYNGEE. Trimming cost V 3 bases and J 4 bases; bases outside gene matches: 7.